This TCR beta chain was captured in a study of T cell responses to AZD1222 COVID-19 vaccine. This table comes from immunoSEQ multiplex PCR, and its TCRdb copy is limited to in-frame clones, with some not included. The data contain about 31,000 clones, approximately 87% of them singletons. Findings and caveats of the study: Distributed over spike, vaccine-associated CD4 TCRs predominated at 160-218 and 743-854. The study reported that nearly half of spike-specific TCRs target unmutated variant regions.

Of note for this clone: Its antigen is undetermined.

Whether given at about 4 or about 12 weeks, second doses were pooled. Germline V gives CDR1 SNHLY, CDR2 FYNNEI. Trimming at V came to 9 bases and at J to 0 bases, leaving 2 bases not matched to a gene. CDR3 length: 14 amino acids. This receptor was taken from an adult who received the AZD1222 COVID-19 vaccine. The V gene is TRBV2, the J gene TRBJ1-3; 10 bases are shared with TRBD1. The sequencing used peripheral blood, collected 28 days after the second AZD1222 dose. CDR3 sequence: CASRDRGSGNTIYF. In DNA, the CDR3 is TGTGCCAGTAGGGACAGGGGCTCTGGAAACACCATATATTTT.